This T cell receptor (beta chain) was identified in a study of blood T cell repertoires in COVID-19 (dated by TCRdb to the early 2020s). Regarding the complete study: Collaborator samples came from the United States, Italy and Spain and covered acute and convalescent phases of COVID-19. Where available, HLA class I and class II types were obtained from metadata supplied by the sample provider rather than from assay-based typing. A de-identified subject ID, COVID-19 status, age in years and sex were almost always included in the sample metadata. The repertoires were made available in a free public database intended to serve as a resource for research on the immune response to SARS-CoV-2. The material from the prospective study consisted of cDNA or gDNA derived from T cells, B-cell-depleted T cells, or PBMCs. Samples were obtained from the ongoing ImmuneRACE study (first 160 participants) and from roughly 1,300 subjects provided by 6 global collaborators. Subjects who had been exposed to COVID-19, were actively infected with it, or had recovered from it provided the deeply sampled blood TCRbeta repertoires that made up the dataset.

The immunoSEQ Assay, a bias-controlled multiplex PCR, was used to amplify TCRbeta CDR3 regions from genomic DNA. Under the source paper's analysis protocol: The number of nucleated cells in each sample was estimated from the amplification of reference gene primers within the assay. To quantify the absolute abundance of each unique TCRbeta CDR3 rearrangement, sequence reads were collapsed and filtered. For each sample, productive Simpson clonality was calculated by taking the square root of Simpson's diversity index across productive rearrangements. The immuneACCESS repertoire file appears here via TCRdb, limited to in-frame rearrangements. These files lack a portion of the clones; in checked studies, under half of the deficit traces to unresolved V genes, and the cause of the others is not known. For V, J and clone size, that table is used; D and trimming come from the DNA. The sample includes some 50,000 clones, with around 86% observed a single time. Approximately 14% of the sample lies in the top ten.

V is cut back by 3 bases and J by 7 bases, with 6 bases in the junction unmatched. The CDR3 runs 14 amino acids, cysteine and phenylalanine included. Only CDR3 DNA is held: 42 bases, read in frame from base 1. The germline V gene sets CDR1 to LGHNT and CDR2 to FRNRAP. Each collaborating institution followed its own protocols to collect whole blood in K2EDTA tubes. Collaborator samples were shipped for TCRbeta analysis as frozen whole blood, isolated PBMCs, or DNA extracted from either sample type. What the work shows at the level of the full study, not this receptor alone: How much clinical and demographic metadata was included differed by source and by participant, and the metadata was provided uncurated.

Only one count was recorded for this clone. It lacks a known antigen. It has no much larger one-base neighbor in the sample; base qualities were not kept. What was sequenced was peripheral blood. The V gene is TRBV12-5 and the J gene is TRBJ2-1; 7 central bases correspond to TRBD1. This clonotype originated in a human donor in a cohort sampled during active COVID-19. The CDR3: CASGFGQGVNEQFF. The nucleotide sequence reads TGTGCTAGTGGTTTTGGGCAGGGGGTTAATGAGCAGTTCTTC.